Below, 22 T cell receptor beta chains from the same sample are listed, as sequenced in a study of T cell responses to AZD1222 COVID-19 vaccine. Assay used: immunoSEQ multiplex PCR; TCRdb lists only in-frame clones, some missing. The sample holds 150,000 to 200,000 clones; about 88% are singletons and the top ten take more than 25%. The sample here was peripheral blood, taken 28 days after the second AZD1222 dose. These receptors all stem from an adult who received the AZD1222 COVID-19 vaccine.

The count of this clone is one. This rearrangement joins TRBV2 to TRBJ2-7; D may correspond to TRBD1 or TRBD2 (5 bases each). The V and J ends lost 4 bases and 2 bases respectively, with 12 bases between them. The germline CDR1 and CDR2 sequences are SNHLY and FYNNEI. The CDR3 is 14 residues long. CDR3 in DNA: TGTGCCAGCAGTGGAGGGACGGTTCCCTACGAGCAGTACTTC. This gives the protein CASSGGTVPYEQYF.

This clone was picked up one time. The V and J genes are TRBV2 and TRBJ2-1; TRBD2 aligns across 14 bases. Germline V CDR1 and CDR2: SNHLY, FYNNEI. The CDR3 totals 15 residues. V lost 4 bases and J lost 8; bases outside the gene matches: 4. The CDR3 DNA is TGTGCCAGCAGTGTCGGGACTAGCGGGAGCCATGAGCAGTTCTTC. Encoded protein: CASSVGTSGSHEQFF.

V gene TRBV7-3 combines with J gene TRBJ2-1, with D hard to call. CDR3 length: 16 amino acids. Germline V gene lookup returns CDR1 SGHTA and CDR2 FQGTGA. The germline V and J ends were trimmed by 4 bases and 0 bases, with 13 bases remaining between them. CDR3 protein: CASSSAPALSYNEQFF. The CDR3, as DNA: TGTGCCAGCAGCTCGGCACCAGCCCTCTCCTACAATGAGCAGTTCTTC.

The chain has TRBV7-2 and TRBJ1-5; possibly TRBD1 for D (5 bases). V gave up 1 base and J gave up 0 bases, with 7 bases separating them. The germline V gene has CDR1 SGHTA and CDR2 FQGNSA. The CDR3 extends over 15 amino acids. The CDR3 region is CASSLGTISNQPQHF. For the CDR3, the DNA is TGTGCCAGCAGCTTAGGGACAATTAGCAATCAGCCCCAGCATTTT.

The rearrangement joins TRBV2 to TRBJ2-7; D gene unclear. V was clipped by 2 bases and J by 4 bases, with 12 bases between them. The CDR3 runs to 14 residues. From germline, CDR1 is SNHLY and CDR2 FYNNEI. The CDR3 region is CASSERAGPYEQYF. CDR3 in DNA: TGTGCCAGCAGTGAACGGGCAGGACCATACGAGCAGTACTTC.

V and J are TRBV5-5 and TRBJ1-6, with TRBD1 as a possible D gene (5 bases). Germline V gene data show CDR1 as SGHKS and CDR2 as YYEKEE (reference sequence). This CDR3 is 15 amino acids long. V was pared by 0 bases and J by 7 bases, with 11 bases between. CDR3 sequence (DNA): TGTGCCAGCAGCTTGGGGGGGGTATCGAATTCACCCCTCCACTTT. This translates into CASSLGGVSNSPLHF.

In this sample, this clone turned up a few times. V usage is TRBV25-1 and J usage is TRBJ1-4; 7 bases fit TRBD1. The CDR3 is 14 amino acids. Trimming removed 8 bases from V and 4 bases from J; junction bases left unmatched: 7. Germline V gene lookup returns CDR1 MGHDK and CDR2 SYGVNS. The CDR3 loop reads CASGTAMGNEKLFF. In DNA, the CDR3 is TGTGCCAGCGGGACAGCGATGGGTAATGAAAAACTGTTTTTT.

The V call is TRBV29-1, the J call TRBJ2-7; D is undetermined. Germline CDR1 is SQVTM and CDR2 is ANQGSEA. V was pared by 0 bases and J by 5 bases, with 8 bases between. This CDR3 has 12 residues. The CDR3 DNA follows: TGCAGCGTTGAAGATATCCGGAACGAGCAGTACTTC. Translation gives CSVEDIRNEQYF.

The rearrangement uses TRBV21-1 and TRBJ2-7; the table's D call, TRBD1, has no DNA check behind it. TRBV21-1 corresponds to a pseudogene. This CDR3 is built from 15 residues. The CDR3 loop is CASSPTGTGSYEQYF. In nucleotides, the CDR3 is TGTGCCAGCAGTCCCACCGGGACAGGGTCCTACGAGCAGTACTTC.

The CDR3 is CASSPPSQAYGYTF. The DNA of the CDR3 is TGTGCCAGCTCACCACCGTCCCAGGCCTATGGCTACACCTTC. The genes are TRBV18 and TRBJ1-2; D unclear. The CDR3 has 14 residues. CDR1 and CDR2 (germline): KGHSH, LQKENI. The V end lost 0 bases, the J end lost 4 bases, and 9 bases lay between the germline ends.

In the case of this clone: At one end, the junction sequence differs from germline, possibly due to a read error. The DNA of the CDR3 is TGTGCTAGCAGCTTAGGGACTAGCCTGGGGTCCAATGAGCAGTTCTTC. Its protein product is CASSLGTSLGSNEQFF. The V gene is TRBV7-7, the J gene TRBJ2-1, with 9 bases identical to TRBD2. The germline gives CDR1 SSHAT, CDR2 FNYEAQ (reference sequence). CDR3 length equals 16 residues. The full variable domain, in which reference TRBV7-7 and TRBJ2-1 provide the parts outside the CDR3, is GAGVSQSPRYKVTKRGQDVTLRCDPISSHATLYWYQQALGQGPEFLTYFNYEAQPDKSGLPSDRFSAERPEGSISTLTIQRTEQRDSAMYRCASSLGTSLGSNEQFFGPGTRLTVL.

The J gene is TRBJ1-4, the V gene TRBV25-1, with a weak D call TRBD1 (5 bases). The CDR3 is made up of 15 amino acids. The V gene lost 7 bases and the J gene lost 6 bases, with 18 bases spanning the gap. Germline lookup yields CDR1 MGHDK and CDR2 SYGVNS. The CDR3 here is CASTPAAGIHEKLFF. CDR3 sequence (DNA): TGTGCCAGCACCCCGGCAGCAGGGATACATGAAAAACTGTTTTTT.

V is TRBV5-1 and J is TRBJ1-1, with a possible D match to TRBD1 (6 bases). The germline V and J ends were trimmed by 3 bases and 6 bases, with 15 bases remaining between them. Germline CDR1 reads SGHRS; CDR2 reads YFSETQ. CDR3 length equals 14 residues. The CDR3, as DNA: TGCGCCAGCAGCTCGATCGCGCCAGGGGCTGAAGCTTTCTTT. It is translated as CASSSIAPGAEAFF. Full variable domain (outside the CDR3, taken from reference TRBV5-1 and TRBJ1-1): KAGVTQTPRYLIKTRGQQVTLSCSPISGHRSVSWYQQTPGQGLQFLFEYFSETQRNKGNFPGRFSGRQFSNSRSEMNVSTLELGDSALYLCASSSIAPGAEAFFGQGTRLTVV.

V and J are TRBV24-1 and TRBJ1-5; D possibly corresponds to TRBD1 (6 bases). The CDR3 contains 16 residues. V lost 5 bases and J lost 4, with 17 bases in between. Germline V CDR1 and CDR2: KGHDR, SFDVKD. The CDR3 DNA reads TGTGCCACCAGTGGCGGGACAACTGCAGCGAATCAGCCCCAGCATTTT. Translating it yields CATSGGTTAANQPQHF.

This sequence joins TRBV25-1 and TRBJ2-2; 10 nucleotides align to TRBD2. V shed 2 bases, J shed 1 base, and the junction held 4 bases outside the gene matches. The CDR3 contains 17 residues. Germline lookup yields CDR1 MGHDK and CDR2 SYGVNS. In DNA form, the CDR3 reads TGTGCCAGCAGTGAAAAGCGGGAGGGCCGGAACACCGGGGAGCTGTTTTTT. This sequence encodes CASSEKREGRNTGELFF. Combining the CDR3 with reference TRBV25-1 and TRBJ2-2 gives the whole variable domain EADIYQTPRYLVIGTGKKITLECSQTMGHDKMYWYQQDPGMELHLIHYSYGVNSTEKGDLSSESTVSRIRTEHFPLTLESARPSHTSQYLCASSEKREGRNTGELFFGEGSRLTVL.

The chain has TRBV7-2 and TRBJ1-3, with 9 bases aligning to TRBD1. CDR1 is SGHTA, CDR2 FQGNSA, per germline. The J segment lost 8 bases and the V segment lost 6 bases, leaving 8 bases of the junction unmatched. The CDR3 is made up of 14 amino acids. Here the CDR3 DNA reads TGTGCCAGCAGTTATCTGGACAGGGGACACACCATATATTTT. Encoded protein: CASSYLDRGHTIYF.

V and J are TRBV30 and TRBJ1-6; D gene uncertain. Germline CDR1 reads GTSNPN; CDR2 reads SVGIG (reference sequence). V lost 3 bases to trimming and J lost 6 bases, with 6 bases between them. The CDR3 length is 12 residues. CDR3: CAWRPLNSPLHF. The CDR3 region has the DNA TGTGCCTGGAGACCGCTTAATTCACCCCTCCACTTT.

V usage is TRBV7-2 and J usage is TRBJ1-2; 7 bases match TRBD1. Losses at the gene ends were 5 bases for V and 3 bases for J; bases not matched to a gene: 9. The germline gives CDR1 SGHTA, CDR2 FQGNSA. This CDR3 has 15 amino acids. DNA for the CDR3: TGTGCCAGCAGCACCCAGGGGGGGCGCCACTATGGCTACACCTTC. Residues: CASSTQGGRHYGYTF.

This clone was observed once. The chain recombines TRBV11-2 with TRBJ2-7, with TRBD2 matching over 7 bases. Germline CDR1 and CDR2: SGHAT and FQNNGV. J lost 4 bases, V lost 0 bases, and 6 bases had no gene match. There are 15 residues in the CDR3. CDR3 DNA: TGTGCCAGCAGCTTAGAGGGGGGGACTCAATACGAGCAGTACTTC. Protein product: CASSLEGGTQYEQYF. The full variable domain, completed using reference TRBV11-2 and TRBJ2-7, is EAGVAQSPRYKIIEKRQSVAFWCNPISGHATLYWYQQILGQGPKLLIQFQNNGVVDDSQLPKDRFSAERLKGVDSTLKIQPAKLEDSAVYLCASSLEGGTQYEQYFGPGTRLTVT.

In DNA, the CDR3 is TGTGCCAGCAGTTTAGCTGACAGGGCCTATGGCTACACCTTC. It codes for CASSLADRAYGYTF. The genes are TRBV28 and TRBJ1-2; TRBD1 matches at 7 bases. This CDR3 has 14 amino acids. Germline assignment: CDR1 MDHEN and CDR2 SYDVKM. V shed 2 bases and J 4 bases; nucleotides not matched to a gene: 4.

The chain recombines TRBV9 with TRBJ2-5; D possibly corresponds to TRBD1 (5 bases). The V gene's germline CDR1 is SGDLS and CDR2 YYNGEE. V lost 4 bases and J 2 bases, leaving 9 bases between the germline ends. This CDR3 has 13 amino acids. CDR3: CASSRQIQETQYF. The CDR3 DNA reads as TGTGCCAGCAGCAGACAGATACAAGAGACCCAGTACTTC. Based on the CDR3 plus reference TRBV9 and TRBJ2-5, the full variable domain is DSGVTQTPKHLITATGQRVTLRCSPRSGDLSVYWYQQSLDQGLQFLIQYYNGEERAKGNILERFSAQQFPDLHSELNLSSLELGDSALYFCASSRQIQETQYFGPGTRLLVL.

About this clone itself: The junction departs from germline at one end; a sequencing error may be responsible. The CDR3 is CASSEREEGNEQFF. The CDR3 coding sequence is TGTGCTAGCAGCGAGCGGGAGGAGGGCAATGAGCAGTTCTTC. This chain joins TRBV7-7 and TRBJ2-1; 9 bases map to TRBD2. Germline CDR1 SSHAT, CDR2 FNYEAQ (reference sequence). This CDR3 has 14 amino acids.